This section outlines one T cell receptor (beta chain) sequence together with its context. The CDR3 runs to 13 residues. The ends lost 7 bases at V and 4 bases at J; junction bases unmatched: 5. The germline gives CDR1 MGHDK, CDR2 SYGVNS. Cells sorted as Tregs were CD4+, CD25+ and CD127-/low. Full-length variable regions came from constant-region reverse primers plus semi-nested Nested Universal Primer A PCR. TCRdb re-analysed the 5' RACE reads in MiXCR, keeping a single row per CDR3 protein. The sample lists roughly 58,000 distinct CDR3 sequences, roughly 20% seen once, with 3.2% in the top ten. J is TRBJ1-2 and V is TRBV25-1; 8 nucleotides match TRBD1. Specimen: tumor-infiltrating Tregs sorted from the breast tumor. The TCR originated in a female donor with breast cancer. The CDR3 spells CASTQGGPYGYTF. CDR3 nucleotide sequence: TGTGCCAGCACACAGGGGGGACCCTATGGCTACACCTTC.